The 6 T cell receptor beta chains listed next were all sequenced from one sample in a study of cytotoxic CD8 clonotypes in ibrutinib-treated CLL. TCRdb's table, derived via immunoSEQ multiplex PCR, lists solely in-frame clones and lacks some. The sample carries about 40,000 clones, roughly 70% recorded once. Here the sequenced sample was PBMCs, taken at disease progression, from a patient treated with ibrutinib. Receptor source: a human donor with chronic lymphocytic leukemia.

The rearrangement joins TRBV28 to TRBJ1-1; no clear D gene. Trimming took 3 bases from V and 1 from J, leaving 12 bases between them. The CDR3 is made up of 15 amino acids. Germline CDR1 and CDR2: MDHEN and SYDVKM. Here the CDR3 DNA reads TGTGCCAGCAGTTTTGGTCAGGTGAAGAACACTGAAGCTTTCTTT. It specifies CASSFGQVKNTEAFF.

This chain links TRBV25-1 with TRBJ1-1; possibly TRBD1 for D (6 bases). This CDR3 comprises 14 residues. Germline loops: CDR1 MGHDK, CDR2 SYGVNS. V gave up 2 bases and J gave up 4 bases, with 11 bases separating them. CDR3: CASSEATGLTEAFF. In nucleotides, the CDR3 is TGTGCCAGCAGTGAAGCTACAGGGCTCACTGAAGCTTTCTTT.

This clone was picked up a small number of times. The chain joins TRBV6-1 to TRBJ2-7, with 7 bases that match TRBD2. This CDR3 has 13 residues. V was clipped by 8 bases and J by 6 bases; unmatched bases: 10. CDR1 is MNHNS, CDR2 SASEGT, per germline. The CDR3 here is CASSSGGRSEQYF. As DNA, the CDR3 is TGTGCCAGCTCCTCGGGGGGAAGGAGCGAGCAGTACTTC.

Only a few counts were recorded for this clone. The rearrangement joins TRBV7-3 to TRBJ2-2; D uncertain. Per germline, CDR1 SGHTA and CDR2 FQGTGA. V was clipped by 5 bases and J by 2 bases, with 6 bases between them. The CDR3 spans 13 residues. CDR3 region: CASSPANTGELFF. DNA for the CDR3: TGTGCCAGCAGCCCCGCTAACACCGGGGAGCTGTTTTTT.

This chain joins TRBV7-9 and TRBJ1-1; D is perhaps TRBD1 (6 bases). CDR3 length equals 13 residues. CDR1 is SEHNR, CDR2 FQNEAQ, per germline (reference sequence). The ends were cut back, 2 bases at V and 6 bases at J, with 10 bases in the middle. This chain's CDR3 is CASSLYRGSEAFF. Written as DNA, the CDR3 is TGTGCCAGCAGCTTATATAGGGGGTCTGAAGCTTTCTTT.

This clone was seen only a few times. The V and J genes are TRBV10-3 and TRBJ2-5; the D is unclear. Germline assignment: CDR1 ENHRY and CDR2 SYGVKD. V shed 4 bases and J shed 5 bases, with 5 bases lying between them. The CDR3 has 11 residues. The CDR3 region is CAISGGETQYF. For the CDR3, the DNA is TGTGCCATCAGTGGTGGCGAGACCCAGTACTTC.